Listed here are 16 T cell receptor beta chains from one sample, sequenced in a study of response to subunit inactivated influenza vaccine. MiXCR was run by TCRdb on the RT-PCR reads, yielding one entry per CDR3 protein. There are roughly 650,000 distinct CDR3 sequences in the sample; 13% to 15% occur only once, and less than 8.5% lies in the top ten. The material was PBMCs from blood, obtained 14 days before vaccination. The receptor source for this set is a man in his fifties who received an inactivated influenza vaccine.

In its sample, this clonotype was seen a few times. For the CDR3, the DNA is TGCGCCAGCAGGGTCATAACCGGCTCCGGGGAGCTGTTTTTT. It specifies CASRVITGSGELFF. The chain is built from TRBV5-1 and TRBJ2-2; D is uncertain. Germline CDR1 reads SGHRS; CDR2 reads YFSETQ. The CDR3 runs 14 residues. V lost 5 bases and J lost 6, with 14 bases in between. Full variable domain (rest looked up from reference TRBV5-1 and TRBJ2-2): KAGVTQTPRYLIKTRGQQVTLSCSPISGHRSVSWYQQTPGQGLQFLFEYFSETQRNKGNFPGRFSGRQFSNSRSEMNVSTLELGDSALYLCASRVITGSGELFFGEGSRLTVL.

This clonotype was picked up a small number of times. It may be a read error: a sequence one base away is much more abundant. This chain links TRBV2 with TRBJ2-1, with 7 bases fitting TRBD1. CDR3 length equals 15 residues. CDR1 is SNHLY and CDR2 is FYNNEI in the germline V gene. CDR3 DNA: TGTGCCAGCAGTGTTTTTGAGGGGGCCGGGAATGAGCATTTCTTC. Protein: CASSVFEGAGNEHFF.

The CDR3 nucleotides read TGTGCCAGCAGCTTTGGCGGAGGCCCCTACAATGAGCAGTTCTTC. Its translation: CASSFGGGPYNEQFF. The rearrangement links TRBV7-9 to TRBJ2-1; D possibly corresponds to TRBD2 (5 bases). With 3 bases removed from V and 2 bases from J, the gap between germline ends came to 11 bases. Germline CDR1 is SEHNR and CDR2 is FQNEAQ (reference sequence). This CDR3 is built from 15 residues.

There are many counts of this clonotype. The J gene is TRBJ2-7, the V gene TRBV5-1; the D gene is possibly TRBD1 (5 bases). Germline CDR1 SGHRS, CDR2 YFSETQ. With 4 bases removed from V and 2 bases from J, the gap between germline ends came to 13 bases. The CDR3 is 14 residues long. CDR3 DNA: TGCGCCAGCAGCCCCAGGGTGGGAACCTACGAGCAGTACTTC. Its protein product is CASSPRVGTYEQYF.

This chain uses TRBV14 with TRBJ2-5, with D unclear. The V end was cut by 5 bases, the J end by 3 bases, with 10 bases between. Germline V gives CDR1 SGHDN, CDR2 FVKESK. CDR3 size: 13 residues. CDR3 region: CASSANLEETQYF. CDR3 DNA sequence: TGTGCCAGCAGCGCAAACTTGGAAGAGACCCAGTACTTC.

This clonotype showed up just a few times. V is TRBV24-1 and J is TRBJ2-7; TRBD1 is a possible D gene (5 bases). With 0 bases removed from V and 2 bases from J, the gap between germline ends came to 7 bases. There are 14 residues in the CDR3. The germline V gene encodes CDR1 KGHDR and CDR2 SFDVKD. CDR3 bases: TGTGCCACCAGTGATTTGGACAGTCCCTACGAGCAGTACTTC. Protein product: CATSDLDSPYEQYF.

The chain links TRBV10-3 to TRBJ1-1; D is unclear. V was trimmed by 0 bases and J by 0 bases, leaving 11 bases between them. CDR3 length: 16 residues. Germline lookup yields CDR1 ENHRY and CDR2 SYGVKD. CDR3 sequence reads: CAISESNGIMNTEAFF. CDR3 nucleotide sequence: TGTGCCATCAGTGAGTCGAACGGAATCATGAACACTGAAGCTTTCTTT.

J is TRBJ1-1 and V is TRBV18; maybe TRBD1 (6 bases). Trimming removed 3 bases at V and 5 bases at J, with 16 bases between. This CDR3 contains 15 residues. Germline V gene data show CDR1 as KGHSH and CDR2 as LQKENI. The chain's CDR3 is CASSPIGGGGTEAFF. In DNA form, the CDR3 reads TGTGCCAGCTCACCCATCGGAGGGGGTGGTACTGAAGCTTTCTTT.

This clonotype was recorded at least ten times. V gene TRBV7-8 combines with J gene TRBJ2-7; TRBD2 is a possible D gene (6 bases). This CDR3 region has 15 residues. Looked up from germline, CDR1 is SGHVS and CDR2 is FQNEAQ. Trimming took off 6 bases at V and 1 base at J, with 16 bases between the two ends. In nucleotides, the CDR3 is TGTGCCAGCAGACCCCTACGGGGGAGGTCCTACGAGCAGTACTTC. This codes for CASRPLRGRSYEQYF. Drawing the rest from reference TRBV7-8 and TRBJ2-7, the complete variable domain is GAGVSQSPRYKVAKRGQDVALRCDPISGHVSLFWYQQALGQGPEFLTYFQNEAQLDKSGLPSDRFFAERPEGSVSTLKIQRTQQEDSAVYLCASRPLRGRSYEQYFGPGTRLTVT.

The V gene is TRBV4-2, the J gene TRBJ1-5; TRBD1 matches 12 bases. The CDR3 has 16 amino acids. The V gene end was trimmed by 1 base and the J gene end by 6 bases; junction bases not matched to a gene: 4. Germline V CDR1 and CDR2: LGHNA, YNFKEQ. CDR3: CASSQGGQGAGQPQHF. The CDR3 nucleotides are TGTGCCAGCAGCCAAGGGGGACAGGGGGCAGGTCAGCCCCAGCATTTT.

V is TRBV29-1 and J is TRBJ1-1; the D is unclear. Per the germline V gene, CDR1 is SQVTM and CDR2 is ANQGSEA. Trimming removed 4 bases from V and 0 bases from J, with 9 bases in between. The CDR3 totals 13 residues. DNA for the CDR3: TGCAGCGTTGTCAGGCCGTTGAACACTGAAGCTTTCTTT. Residues: CSVVRPLNTEAFF.

In its sample, this clonotype was seen many times. The chain recombines TRBV7-9 with TRBJ1-1; D not resolved. Per the germline V gene, CDR1 is SEHNR and CDR2 is FQNEAQ (reference sequence). V gave up 1 base and J gave up 4 bases, with 4 bases separating them. This CDR3 region has 12 residues. The chain's CDR3 is CASSLGLTEAFF. The DNA of the CDR3 is TGTGCCAGCAGCTTAGGTCTCACTGAAGCTTTCTTT.

This clonotype was counted a few times. CDR3 in DNA: TGTGCCAGCAGTTCGTCCGGAAGTCCCCCCGCAGATACGCAGTATTTT. Translated, it gives CASSSSGSPPADTQYF. J is TRBJ2-3 and V is TRBV6-5, with D unresolved. Germline lookup yields CDR1 MNHEY and CDR2 SVGAGI. The V and J ends lost 4 bases and 4 bases respectively, with 18 bases between them. This CDR3 contains 16 residues.

V gene TRBV7-6 combines with J gene TRBJ1-3, with no clear D. The CDR3 contains 15 residues. Trimming pared 4 bases from V and 1 base from J, leaving 11 bases between. CDR1 SGHVS and CDR2 FNYEAQ come from the germline V gene. The DNA of the CDR3 is TGTGCCAGCAGCTCCCCGGGCCCATCTGGAAACACCATATATTTT. Amino acids: CASSSPGPSGNTIYF.

In regard to this clonotype: One end of the junction does not line up with germline, which may come from a read error. The chain has TRBV6-1 and TRBJ2-3; TRBD2 agrees at 8 bases. The germline V gene encodes CDR1 MNHNS and CDR2 SASEGT. The CDR3 covers 14 residues. CDR3 nucleotide sequence: TGTGCCAGCAGTGGACGGGGGGGCACTGATACGCAGTATTTT. Amino acids: CASSGRGGTDTQYF.

This clonotype was counted ten times or more. The gene calls are TRBV20-1 and TRBJ2-3, with TRBD1 matching over 11 bases. Trimming removed 6 bases from V and 2 bases from J; junction bases left unmatched: 4. CDR3 length equals 14 residues. CDR1 DFQATT and CDR2 SNEGSKA come from the germline V gene (reference sequence). The DNA for the CDR3 is TGCAGTGCAAGGACAGGGGGCAACACAGATACGCAGTATTTT. Its translation: CSARTGGNTDTQYF.